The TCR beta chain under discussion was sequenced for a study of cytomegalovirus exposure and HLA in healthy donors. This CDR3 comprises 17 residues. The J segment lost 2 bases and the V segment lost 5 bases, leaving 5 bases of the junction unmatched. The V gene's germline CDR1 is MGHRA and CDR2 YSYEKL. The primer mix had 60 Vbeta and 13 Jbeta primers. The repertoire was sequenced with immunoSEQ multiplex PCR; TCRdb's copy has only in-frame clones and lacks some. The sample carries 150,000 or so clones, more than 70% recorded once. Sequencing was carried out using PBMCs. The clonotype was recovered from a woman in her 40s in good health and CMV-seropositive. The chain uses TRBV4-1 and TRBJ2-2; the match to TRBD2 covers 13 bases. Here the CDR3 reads CASSFRLAGGNTGELFF. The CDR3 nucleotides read TGCGCCAGCAGCTTCCGACTAGCGGGAGGTAACACCGGGGAGCTGTTTTTT.